These T cell receptor beta chains were read from a single sample in a study of identical twins. TCRdb reprocessed the 5' RACE reads with MiXCR, giving one entry per CDR3 protein. Here the sample spans hundreds of thousands of distinct CDR3 sequences, around 6% being singletons. Sequencing used naive T cells sorted from blood. The source is a man younger than 30 in good health. The CDR3 runs from the conserved cysteine through the conserved F or W. Rows may omit the clone size; those that give it use once, few, many or a size class.

V gene	clone size	CDR3 protein
TRBV6-5	NA	CASSYRDRGAHEQYF
TRBV29-1	few	CSVEDLRGTNGAFF
TRBV6-2/TRBV6-3	NA	CASSSAGSGSRNIQYF
TRBV4-2	few	CASSQDPGGNEQFF
TRBV29-1	many	CSVAVGADTQYF
TRBV7-2	NA	CASSLGWRDYGYTF
TRBV10-2	many	CASSESIAGGSTDTQYF
TRBV7-8	NA	CASSPGPAGQQFF
TRBV5-1	many	CASSQGPLTGELFF
TRBV11-2	many	CASSLTSGTNEQFF
TRBV12-3/TRBV12-4	many	CASSRTSVYEQFF
TRBV9	many	CASSVLAGEGTDTQYF
TRBV20-1	many	CSARRETETQYF
TRBV11-2	NA	CASSFLRQTTDTQYF
TRBV10-2	NA	CASSYLWVSDEAFF
TRBV6-2/TRBV6-3	NA	CASSSPAHFTSYEQYF
TRBV29-1	many	CSVSYGLQFF
TRBV5-1	many	CASNPEGENTEAFF
TRBV12-3/TRBV12-4	NA	CASSMLRQGVGYTF
TRBV18	NA	CASSNLGGPTDTQYF
TRBV6-5	NA	CASRQDPGFLYF
TRBV24-1	many	CATSDFGDREYGEQFF
TRBV11-1	many	CASSPRILLGTSGNEQFF
TRBV5-1	many	CASSTSTGVNSPLHF
TRBV29-1	many	CSGGLGAQRSYNSPLHF
TRBV20-1	few	CSARDHRRMASTDTQYF
TRBV27	many	CASSLIGVGLNEQFF
TRBV6-1	NA	CASVPRGLNYGYTF
TRBV20-1	many	CSAASSRVSSYEQYF
TRBV12-3/TRBV12-4	many	CASSLLIWGASGYTF
TRBV12-3/TRBV12-4	few	CASSLRTGEEKLFF
TRBV29-1	many	CSVATGNQPQHF
TRBV20-1	few	CSAPPRPGAANEQFF
TRBV3-1	NA	CASSPHIRNQPQHF
TRBV6-2/TRBV6-3	NA	CASSYSLAGASDTQYF
TRBV5-1	many	CASGSSGRQETQYF
TRBV29-1	many	CSVEDGTSGRAGNEQFF
TRBV20-1	many	CSATRGGAATEAFF
TRBV20-1	many	CSATPGPGELFF
TRBV7-9	NA	CASSLGYSEETQYF
TRBV4-2	NA	CASSQDWTSGSNEQFF
TRBV15	many	CATSRGGRIETQYF
TRBV6-2/TRBV6-3	few	CASSWRSYEQYF
TRBV29-1	many	CSVERVAGYNEQFF
TRBV20-1	many	CSAQTLAGGNSYNEQFF
TRBV3-1	few	CASSHTQAGRGELFF
TRBV10-3	NA	CAIGGQGAEQPQHF
TRBV20-1	many	CSASGRGSRGELFF
TRBV15	many	CATSRVLEGADIQYF
TRBV29-1	many	CSVNSRGLNEQFF
TRBV5-1	many	CASGSGTDAYEQYF
TRBV5-1	many	CASSLAGTSGANEQFF
TRBV7-6	few	CASSLAPGLETGELFF
TRBV12-3/TRBV12-4	few	CASKRAERGLWSEQFF
TRBV7-8	NA	CASSTIVGLANYEQYF